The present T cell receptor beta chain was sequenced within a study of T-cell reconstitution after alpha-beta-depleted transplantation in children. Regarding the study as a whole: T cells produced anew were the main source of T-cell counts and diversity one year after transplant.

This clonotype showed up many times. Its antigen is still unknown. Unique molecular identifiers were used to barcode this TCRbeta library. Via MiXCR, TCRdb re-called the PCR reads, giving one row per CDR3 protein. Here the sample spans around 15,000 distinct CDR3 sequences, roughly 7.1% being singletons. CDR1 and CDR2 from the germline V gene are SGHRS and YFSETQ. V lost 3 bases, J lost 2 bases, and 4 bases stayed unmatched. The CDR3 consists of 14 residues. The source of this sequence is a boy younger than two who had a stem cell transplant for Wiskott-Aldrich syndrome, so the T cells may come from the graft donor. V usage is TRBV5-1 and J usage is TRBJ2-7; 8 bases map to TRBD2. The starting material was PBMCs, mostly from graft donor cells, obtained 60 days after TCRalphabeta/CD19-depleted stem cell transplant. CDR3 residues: CASSSSGSTYEQYF. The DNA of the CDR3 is TGCGCCAGCAGCTCTAGCGGGTCCACCTACGAGCAGTACTTC.